A selection of T cell receptor beta chains follows, all from one sample in a study of metastatic and nonmetastatic thyroid tumors. TCRdb used MiXCR to call clones anew from the PCR reads. The repertoire holds 40,000 to 45,000 clones, with around 3.1% as singletons. Sequenced: blood. The origin of the receptors is a female donor with papillary thyroid cancer or a benign thyroid nodule (not recorded which). Some clones in this sample may be carry-over from other donors' samples. Both conserved end residues are part of each CDR3. Fields, in order: D gene, V gene, J gene, clone size, CDR3 protein, CDR3 DNA. D genes are given only for firm matches. Only part of the rows carry a size: once, few, many, or a class if the clone is expanded.

D: TRBD2; V: TRBV11-3; J: TRBJ2-7; size: medium-sized; CDR3: CASSLDGREGSYEQYF; DNA: TGTGCCAGCAGCTTAGATGGGAGGGAGGGCTCCTACGAGCAGTACTTC
D: .; V: TRBV19; J: TRBJ2-1; size: medium-sized; CDR3: CASSRDTRSDEQFF; DNA: TGTGCCAGTAGCCGGGACACTAGATCGGATGAGCAGTTCTTC
D: .; V: TRBV10-3; J: TRBJ2-7; size: many; CDR3: CASQGSYEQYF; DNA: TGTGCCTCGCAGGGGAGCTACGAGCAGTACTTC
D: TRBD2; V: TRBV11-2; J: TRBJ2-1; size: many; CDR3: CASSPGLAGRWANEQFF; DNA: TGTGCCAGCAGCCCCGGGCTAGCGGGGCGATGGGCCAATGAGCAGTTCTTC
D: .; V: TRBV28; J: TRBJ2-1; size: few; CDR3: CASSSPYHFGGFF; DNA: TGTGCCAGCAGTTCTCCCTACCACTTTGGAGGGTTCTTC
D: .; V: TRBV19; J: TRBJ2-7; size: many; CDR3: CASSYRDKSYEQYF; DNA: TGTGCCAGTAGTTACCGGGACAAATCCTACGAGCAGTACTTC
D: .; V: TRBV20-1; J: TRBJ1-5; size: many; CDR3: CSARSGYSNQPQHF; DNA: TGCAGTGCTAGAAGCGGATATAGCAATCAGCCCCAGCATTTT
D: TRBD2; V: TRBV11-2; J: TRBJ2-3; size: many; CDR3: CASSPRLARADTQYF; DNA: TGTGCCAGCAGCCCCCGACTAGCGCGCGCAGATACGCAGTATTTT
D: .; V: TRBV2; J: TRBJ2-2; size: few; CDR3: CASSGRTGPYEQYFGPGTGELFF; DNA: .
D: .; V: TRBV24-1; J: TRBJ1-2; size: many; CDR3: CATSENGEYGYTF; DNA: TGTGCCACCAGTGAAAATGGGGAATATGGCTACACCTTC
D: .; V: TRBV19; J: TRBJ2-7; size: few; CDR3: CASSMTGSSPEQYF; DNA: TGTGCCAGTAGTATGACAGGCTCGTCTCCCGAGCAGTACTTC
D: TRBD1; V: TRBV30; J: TRBJ2-2; size: many; CDR3: CAWSVPGQVTGELFF; DNA: TGTGCCTGGAGTGTACCGGGACAGGTGACCGGGGAGCTGTTTTTT
D: TRBD1; V: TRBV28; J: TRBJ2-7; size: many; CDR3: CASSQNTGGSTYEQYF; DNA: TGTGCCAGCAGTCAAAATACAGGGGGCAGTACCTACGAGCAGTACTTC
D: TRBD1; V: TRBV19; J: TRBJ1-4; size: few; CDR3: CASSKTPGQGGEKLFF; DNA: TGTGCCAGTAGCAAAACACCGGGACAGGGGGGAGAAAAACTGTTTTTT
D: .; V: TRBV6-1; J: TRBJ1-2; size: .; CDR3: CASRIGGGHNYGYTF; DNA: TGTGCCAGCAGGATTGGTGGGGGACATAACTATGGCTACACCTTC
D: .; V: TRBV28; J: TRBJ1-2; size: .; CDR3: CASSAPGQFYGYTF; DNA: TGTGCCAGCAGTGCACCGGGACAATTCTATGGCTACACCTTC
D: TRBD1; V: TRBV12-3/TRBV12-4; J: TRBJ1-4; size: few; CDR3: CASSMTGGLKEKLFF; DNA: TGTGCCAGCAGTATGACAGGGGGCCTCAAGGAAAAACTGTTTTTT
D: TRBD2; V: TRBV10-3; J: TRBJ2-3; size: many; CDR3: CAIRALAGASTDTQYF; DNA: TGTGCCATCAGAGCCCTAGCGGGTGCTAGCACAGATACGCAGTATTTT
D: .; V: TRBV19; J: TRBJ2-5; size: many; CDR3: CASKKTEPSETQYF; DNA: TGTGCCAGCAAAAAGACAGAGCCGTCGGAGACCCAGTACTTC
D: .; V: TRBV6-1; J: TRBJ2-7; size: .; CDR3: CASSKGRDEQYF; DNA: TGTGCCAGCAGTAAGGGGCGGGACGAGCAGTACTTC
D: .; V: TRBV6-1; J: TRBJ2-2; size: many; CDR3: CASSLKARNTGELFF; DNA: TGTGCCAGCTCCCTTAAAGCGCGGAACACCGGGGAGCTGTTTTTT
D: TRBD2; V: TRBV20-1; J: TRBJ2-5; size: many; CDR3: CSARGSRRTETQYF; DNA: TGCAGTGCGCGCGGGAGTCGGAGGACAGAGACCCAGTACTTC
D: TRBD1; V: TRBV5-5; J: TRBJ1-4; size: many; CDR3: CASSKTGFGNEKLFF; DNA: TGTGCCAGCAGCAAGACAGGGTTTGGTAATGAAAAACTGTTTTTT
D: .; V: TRBV24-1; J: TRBJ2-7; size: .; CDR3: CATSAGGHYEQYF; DNA: TGTGCCACCAGTGCAGGGGGGCATTACGAGCAGTACTTC
D: .; V: TRBV29-1; J: TRBJ2-7; size: many; CDR3: CSVESSPTEQYF; DNA: TGCAGCGTTGAATCTAGCCCGACCGAGCAGTACTTC
D: TRBD2; V: TRBV10-1; J: TRBJ2-3; size: many; CDR3: CASSEKFRGLETDTQYF; DNA: TGCGCCAGCAGTGAGAAGTTTAGGGGACTAGAGACAGATACGCAGTATTTT
D: .; V: TRBV9; J: TRBJ1-6; size: .; CDR3: CARSKGIVDSPLHF; DNA: TGTGCCAGGAGCAAGGGGATAGTGGATTCACCCCTCCACTTT
D: .; V: TRBV6-6; J: TRBJ2-7; size: many; CDR3: CASSYSRGGEQYF; DNA: TGTGCCAGCAGTTACTCAAGGGGGGGTGAGCAGTACTTC
D: .; V: TRBV5-6; J: TRBJ2-7; size: many; CDR3: CASSLAGGAYEQYF; DNA: TGTGCCAGCAGCTTGGCTGGGGGCGCCTACGAGCAGTACTTC
D: TRBD1; V: TRBV5-1; J: TRBJ2-7; size: few; CDR3: CASSSWDRGTEQYF; DNA: TGCGCCAGCAGCTCCTGGGACAGGGGAACCGAGCAGTACTTC
D: .; V: TRBV20-1; J: TRBJ1-1; size: .; CDR3: CSARDRETEAFF; DNA: TGCAGTGCTAGAGATCGGGAGACTGAAGCTTTCTTT
D: .; V: TRBV11-2; J: TRBJ2-1; size: few; CDR3: CASSQGLRGQLSYNEQFF; DNA: TGTGCCAGCAGCCAGGGGTTAAGAGGACAGTTGTCCTACAATGAGCAGTTCTTC
D: TRBD2; V: TRBV6-1; J: TRBJ2-2; size: many; CDR3: CASTRSGGKNTGELFF; DNA: TGTGCCAGCACGAGGTCGGGAGGGAAGAACACCGGGGAGCTGTTTTTT
D: TRBD1; V: TRBV6-1; J: TRBJ2-3; size: .; CDR3: CASSRSGGGPDTQYF; DNA: TGTGCCAGCAGTAGATCAGGGGGCGGCCCAGATACGCAGTATTTT
D: .; V: TRBV30; J: TRBJ2-5; size: many; CDR3: CAWNREVRETQYF; DNA: TGTGCCTGGAACAGGGAAGTCCGAGAGACCCAGTACTTC
D: .; V: TRBV12-3/TRBV12-4; J: TRBJ2-5; size: many; CDR3: CASSLGATLTETQYF; DNA: TGTGCCAGCAGTTTAGGGGCGACACTGACAGAGACCCAGTACTTC
D: .; V: TRBV12-3/TRBV12-4; J: TRBJ2-3; size: many; CDR3: CASSPDTDTQYF; DNA: TGTGCCAGCAGTCCGGACACAGATACGCAGTATTTT
D: TRBD1; V: TRBV6-5; J: TRBJ2-2; size: many; CDR3: CASSYGTGIGELFF; DNA: TGTGCCAGCAGTTACGGGACAGGCATCGGGGAGCTGTTTTTT
D: .; V: TRBV30; J: TRBJ2-2; size: many; CDR3: CAWSPGANTGELFF; DNA: TGTGCCTGGAGTCCCGGAGCTAACACCGGGGAGCTGTTTTTT
D: .; V: TRBV27; J: TRBJ1-1; size: many; CDR3: CASSIELANTEAFF; DNA: TGTGCCAGCAGTATAGAGCTGGCGAACACTGAAGCTTTCTTT
D: TRBD1; V: TRBV2; J: TRBJ1-1; size: many; CDR3: CASREQGGNTEAFF; DNA: TGTGCCAGCAGGGAACAGGGGGGGAACACTGAAGCTTTCTTT
D: .; V: TRBV12-3/TRBV12-4; J: TRBJ2-5; size: many; CDR3: CASSFGTLGTQYF; DNA: TGTGCCAGCAGTTTTGGGACCCTTGGGACCCAGTACTTC